This TCR beta chain was obtained from a study of post-analysis software for immune sequencing data (dated by TCRdb to 2015 to 2017). Background for the entire study: Recorded disease courses included relapsing-remitting, secondary progressive and progressive-relapsing multiple sclerosis, with some patients lacking subtype annotation. The multiple sclerosis patient repertoires were compared with about a dozen previously published healthy control repertoires from donors aged about 6 to 26 years. A subset of samples was prepared in parallel using single-end sample barcoding, then pooled and co-amplified after Illumina adapter ligation.

On the study overall, not on this receptor specifically: Significantly higher frequencies in patients than in controls were found for a handful of TRBV segments, including TRBV5-6, TRBV5-1 and TRBV20-1. The control group was slightly older than the multiple sclerosis patient group. Multiple sclerosis patients had significantly lower normalized Chao1 diversity than controls, a result that suggests substantial peripheral T-cell clonal expansion. Direct clustering with F measure revealed strong co-clustering of samples prepared in the same batch, which led to a batch-effect correction.

Library preparation was by PCR. The sample was run on an Illumina HiSeq 2500. Unique molecular identifiers were incorporated into TCR beta cDNA libraries to reduce PCR and sequencing biases. Per 1 to 10 million input T cells, approximately 500,000 cDNA molecules were obtained, such that each molecule approximated one T cell. The patient libraries were prepared and sequenced with the same protocol used for the earlier healthy control dataset. Samples belonging to the same batch were prepared together, multiplexed and sequenced on a shared HiSeq lane. The authors' pipeline ran thus. MIGEC handled the raw barcoded reads, throwing out single-read molecular identifier groups before consensus assembly and CDR3 extraction. Clonotype tables were post-analysed with VDJtools, normalizing diversity by down-sampling all datasets to the smallest sample size. Repertoire overlap clustering matched CDR3 amino acid but not nucleotide sequences to correct batch-related cross-sample contamination. Using fastp at Q25 and MiXCR, TCRdb reprocessed the public reads and kept productive beta chains. Each entry merges the rows of one CDR3 protein and shows their most common DNA and genes. V and J calls and clone size were set by TCRdb, not the authors. In this sample the table shows roughly 600,000 distinct CDR3 sequences, about 44% of which occur a single time. Of the sample, 1.5% to 2% is held by the ten largest clones.

Looking up the germline V gene (reference sequence) yields CDR1 SEHNR and CDR2 FQNEAQ. The junction carries 12 bases between V and J, which are trimmed by 3 bases and 2 bases respectively. The CDR3 runs 15 residues from the cysteine to the phenylalanine. Just the 45-base CDR3 DNA is kept, in frame starting at base 1. To demonstrate the VDJtools post-analysis software, the study profiled TCR beta repertoires from the peripheral blood of about a dozen young patients with multiple sclerosis. The patients with multiple sclerosis were children and adolescents between roughly 6 and 17 years of age. This clonotype was found once. Its target antigen remains unknown. No base quality values were provided; no much bigger clone lies one nucleotide off.

This receptor was obtained from a girl aged 5 to 17 with multiple sclerosis. Material for sequencing was blood. The rearrangement joined TRBV7-9 to TRBJ2-3, with no reliable assignment of the D segment. CDR3 loop: CASSLVQLFTDTQYF. The DNA sequence is TGTGCCAGCAGCTTGGTACAGCTCTTCACAGATACGCAGTATTTT.